A single sample gave rise to the 9 T cell receptor beta chains below, sequenced in a study of blood T cells in healthy people across ages (dated by TCRdb to about 2015). The method behind the library was 5' RACE. Sequencing instrument: Illumina HiSeq 2500. A second PCR of 7 to 11 cycles was performed with a sample-barcoded 5' primer and a J-beta primer mix. TCRdb applied fastp at Q25 and MiXCR to the public reads, then kept only in-frame beta chains. Under each unique CDR3 protein, matching rows form one entry showing the most common genes and DNA. A total of fewer than 700,000 distinct CDR3 sequences appear in this sample, over 40% of them only once. The ten largest account for about 30% of the sample. Sequences were obtained from blood. These receptors came from a man of 80 years or more in good health.

This clonotype turned up a few times. The genes are TRBV3-1 and TRBJ2-7, with 7 bases fitting TRBD2. This CDR3 spans 12 amino acids. CDR1 and CDR2 (germline): LGHDT, YNNKEL (reference sequence). V was pared by 4 bases and J by 5 bases, with 2 bases of the junction left unmatched. CDR3 protein: CASSRAGNEQYF. The CDR3 bases are TGTGCCAGCAGCCGAGCGGGAAACGAGCAGTACTTC.

The CDR3 sequence is CATSRGGPLYEQFF. The CDR3 coding sequence is TGTGCCACCAGCAGGGGGGGACCACTCTACGAGCAGTTCTTC. The V call is TRBV15, the J call TRBJ2-1; possibly TRBD2 for D (6 bases). The CDR3 has 14 residues. V dropped 3 bases and J dropped 10 bases, with 16 bases sitting between them. Germline V gives CDR1 LNHNV, CDR2 YYDKDF (reference sequence).

The chain joins TRBV30 to TRBJ2-3; TRBD1 aligns across 9 bases. CDR1 is GTSNPN and CDR2 is SVGIG in the germline V gene (reference sequence). CDR3 length equals 15 residues. V trimming: 1 base; J trimming: 3 bases; junction bases outside the gene matches: 5. CDR3 in amino acids: CAWSETGGPTDTQYF. The CDR3 DNA reads as TGTGCCTGGAGTGAAACAGGGGGCCCGACAGATACGCAGTATTTT.

This clonotype was found a few times. The CDR3 region is CSARADNEQFF. The CDR3 nucleotides read TGCAGTGCTAGGGCCGACAATGAGCAGTTCTTC. The genes are TRBV20-1 and TRBJ2-1; D not certain. The V end lost 3 bases, the J end lost 5 bases, and 5 bases lay between the germline ends. The CDR3 runs 11 residues. The germline V gene has CDR1 DFQATT and CDR2 SNEGSKA (reference sequence).

This clonotype was seen a few times. This chain connects TRBV7-2 to TRBJ1-2, with D perhaps matching TRBD1 (6 bases). This CDR3 has 14 residues. Germline V gene sequence: CDR1 SGHTA, CDR2 FQGNSA. The V gene lost 5 bases and the J gene lost 1 base, with 11 bases spanning the gap. The CDR3 spells CASSQGQINYGYTF. The CDR3 DNA is TGTGCCAGCAGCCAAGGACAGATTAACTATGGCTACACCTTC.

As to this clonotype: Given the absence of the conserved phenylalanine or tryptophan at the CDR3 end, a read error is likely. The CDR3 nucleotides read TGTGCCAGCAGCGTAGTGCGGGAGGGCCAAGAGCAGTTCATC. This encodes CASSVVREGQEQFI. The rearrangement uses TRBV7-2 and TRBJ2-1; TRBD2 matches 9 bases. In germline, CDR1 is SGHTA, CDR2 FQGNSA. This CDR3 spans 14 amino acids. The V gene end was trimmed by 5 bases and the J gene end by 10 bases; junction bases not matched to a gene: 9.

Details on this clonotype: This may come from a read error, since a much larger clone is one base off. The chain recombines TRBV29-1 with TRBJ2-6; TRBD1 matches 7 bases. Germline V gives CDR1 SQVTM, CDR2 ANQGSEA. The CDR3 has 16 residues. The CDR3 bases are TGCAGCGTCTGGACAGGATCTAATTCCGGGGCCAACATCCTGACTTTC. Its translation is CSVWTGSNSGANILTF.

Turning to this clonotype: Sequence at one end of the junction differs from germline and may be a read error. This chain joins TRBV7-2 and TRBJ2-1; 12 positions agree with TRBD2. The CDR3 has 15 amino acids. Per the germline V gene, CDR1 is SGHTA and CDR2 is FQGNSA. The CDR3 reads CVSSSLAGGHNEQFF. CDR3 DNA: TGTGTCAGCAGCTCCCTAGCGGGGGGGCACAATGAGCAGTTCTTC.

As for this clonotype: A much bigger clone sits one base away, suggesting this may be a read error. V gene TRBV29-1 combines with J gene TRBJ2-7; D unclear. CDR3 size: 11 residues. Trimming removed 4 bases at V and 7 bases at J, with 11 bases between. CDR1 and CDR2 from the germline V gene are SQVTM and ANQGSEA. In DNA form, the CDR3 reads TGCAGCGTTGGAGTTAGCAATGAGCAGTACTTC. This sequence encodes CSVGVSNEQYF.